The 26 T cell receptor beta chains below were found in one sample sequenced in a study of immune evolution from preneoplasia to lung adenocarcinoma. Produced via immunoSEQ multiplex PCR; TCRdb's table is partial and in-frame only. The repertoire holds 9,100 or so clones, around 80% seen once, with under 7% in the top ten. The sample was FFPE lung adenocarcinoma in situ tissue. These receptor sequences come from a person aged 60 to 85 with lung adenocarcinoma.

J is TRBJ1-2 and V is TRBV7-8, with D unresolved. V gave up 0 bases and J gave up 0 bases, with 14 bases separating them. Germline assignment: CDR1 SGHVS and CDR2 FQNEAQ. The CDR3 extends over 17 amino acids. CDR3 amino acids: CASSLAAAVGANYGYTF. The CDR3, as DNA: TGTGCCAGCAGCTTAGCTGCGGCAGTCGGGGCTAACTATGGCTACACCTTC.

This sequence joins TRBV29-1 and TRBJ2-2, with TRBD1 matching 8 bases. The CDR3 is 13 amino acids. Per the germline V gene, CDR1 is SQVTM and CDR2 is ANQGSEA. Losses at the gene ends were 4 bases for V and 7 bases for J; bases not matched to a gene: 5. CDR3 DNA: TGCAGCGTTGGGACAGGGACAAGCGGGGAGCTGTTTTTT. Translated, it gives CSVGTGTSGELFF.

For the CDR3, the DNA is TGTGCCAGCAGCCGAGGACAGTATGGCTACACCTTC. Protein: CASSRGQYGYTF. This sequence joins TRBV9 and TRBJ1-2; D perhaps matches TRBD1 (6 bases). CDR3 size: 12 residues. The V gene lost 4 bases and the J gene lost 5 bases, with 9 bases spanning the gap. Per the germline V gene, CDR1 is SGDLS and CDR2 is YYNGEE. Drawing the rest from reference TRBV9 and TRBJ1-2, the complete variable domain is DSGVTQTPKHLITATGQRVTLRCSPRSGDLSVYWYQQSLDQGLQFLIQYYNGEERAKGNILERFSAQQFPDLHSELNLSSLELGDSALYFCASSRGQYGYTFGSGTRLTVV.

This sequence joins TRBV7-8 and TRBJ2-7; the D is unclear. Germline assignment: CDR1 SGHVS and CDR2 FQNEAQ. The germline V and J ends were trimmed by 0 bases and 2 bases, with 11 bases remaining between them. The CDR3 totals 15 residues. CDR3 in DNA: TGTGCCAGCAGCTTAGCGGTTGGACCCACCTACGAGCAGTACTTC. This encodes CASSLAVGPTYEQYF.

In DNA, the CDR3 is TGTGCCAGCAGTGGAGCGGGGGGGCCCTCGGATGAGCAGTTCTTC. It is translated as CASSGAGGPSDEQFF. The rearrangement links TRBV27 to TRBJ2-1, with 10 bases matching TRBD2. V lost 5 bases to trimming and J lost 8 bases; unmatched junction nucleotides: 9. The CDR3 has 15 amino acids. The V gene's germline CDR1 is MNHEY and CDR2 SMNVEV (reference sequence).

The chain is built from TRBV10-2 and TRBJ1-1, with D hard to call. V lost 5 bases to trimming and J lost 3 bases, with 13 bases between them. Germline-derived CDR1 and CDR2 are WSHSY and SAAADI. The CDR3 consists of 14 residues. CDR3 region: CASSKDSAYTEAFF. CDR3 DNA sequence: TGCGCCAGCAGTAAGGATTCCGCCTACACTGAAGCTTTCTTT.

This clone was seen a single time. CDR3 loop: CASTEVRGNTEAFF. CDR3 DNA sequence: TGTGCCAGCACCGAGGTCAGAGGGAACACTGAAGCTTTCTTT. V usage is TRBV6-6 and J usage is TRBJ1-1; D not resolved. The CDR3 is made up of 14 amino acids. Germline lookup yields CDR1 MNHNY and CDR2 SVGAGI (reference sequence). Trimming shortened V by 7 bases and J by 1 base, and 13 bases separated the two germline ends.

J is TRBJ2-2 and V is TRBV7-3; tentative D call: TRBD1 (6 bases). Trimming pared 5 bases from V and 5 bases from J, leaving 12 bases between. The V gene's germline CDR1 is SGHTA and CDR2 FQGTGA. The CDR3 is made up of 14 amino acids. Written as DNA, the CDR3 is TGTGCCAGCAGCCCGGACACAGGGACCGGGGAGCTGTTTTTT. Protein product: CASSPDTGTGELFF. Filled out from reference TRBV7-3 and TRBJ2-2, the complete variable domain reads GAGVSQTPSNKVTEKGKYVELRCDPISGHTALYWYRQSLGQGPEFLIYFQGTGAADDSGLPNDRFFAVRPEGSVSTLKIQRTERGDSAVYLCASSPDTGTGELFFGEGSRLTVL.

The gene calls are TRBV14 and TRBJ2-7, with TRBD2 matching over 7 bases. CDR1 and CDR2 (germline): SGHDN, FVKESK. This CDR3 region has 15 residues. V lost 1 base to trimming and J lost 3 bases; unmatched junction nucleotides: 6. This CDR3 is CASSQGASGIYEQYF. DNA for the CDR3: TGTGCCAGCAGCCAAGGGGCTAGCGGCATCTACGAGCAGTACTTC.

The chain joins TRBV6-6 to TRBJ2-4; the D gene is possibly TRBD1 (6 bases). The length of the CDR3 is 15 residues. The germline V and J ends were trimmed by 5 bases and 0 bases, with 11 bases remaining between them. Germline CDR1 reads MNHNY; CDR2 reads SVGAGI (reference sequence). The CDR3, as DNA: TGTGCCAGCAGTACAGGGTACGGAGCCAAAAACATTCAGTACTTC. This codes for CASSTGYGAKNIQYF.

V and J are TRBV7-9 and TRBJ1-2; a possible D gene is TRBD1 (5 bases). The CDR3 totals 12 residues. Germline V gives CDR1 SEHNR, CDR2 FQNEAQ (reference sequence). V gave up 8 bases and J gave up 1 base, with 8 bases separating them. The CDR3 nucleotides read TGTGCCAGCGAGACAGTTAACTATGGCTACACCTTC. Translation gives CASETVNYGYTF.

The V call is TRBV7-6, the J call TRBJ1-1; 7 bases match TRBD1. The CDR3 consists of 16 residues. The junction had 10 bases not matched to a gene; V was cut back by 1 base and J by 5 bases. CDR1 is SGHVS, CDR2 FNYEAQ, per germline. CDR3 region: CASSLVRAGGRTEAFF. CDR3 DNA: TGTGCCAGCAGCTTAGTAAGGGCAGGGGGAAGGACTGAAGCTTTCTTT. The full variable domain, completed using reference TRBV7-6 and TRBJ1-1, is GAGVSQSPRYKVTKRGQDVALRCDPISGHVSLYWYRQALGQGPEFLTYFNYEAQQDKSGLPNDRFSAERPEGSISTLTIQRTEQRDSAMYRCASSLVRAGGRTEAFFGQGTRLTVV.

Of note for this clone: This specimen includes other DNA sequences encoding the same CDR3. The chain uses TRBV6-1 and TRBJ2-5; D uncertain. The CDR3 is 12 residues long. The V end was cut by 4 bases, the J end by 4 bases, with 7 bases between. Germline V gene data show CDR1 as MNHNS and CDR2 as SASEGT. CDR3 in DNA: TGTGCCAGCAGTGTCCAGAGAGAGACCCAGTACTTC. Amino acid sequence: CASSVQRETQYF.

The J gene is TRBJ2-2, the V gene TRBV6-5; D is perhaps TRBD2 (6 bases). Germline-derived CDR1 and CDR2 are MNHEY and SVGAGI. The V gene lost 0 bases and the J gene lost 7 bases, with 15 bases spanning the gap. The CDR3 loop spans 16 amino acids. The CDR3 DNA is TGTGCCAGCAGTTACTCTTGGGACTCGGGCGTCGGGGAGCTGTTTTTT. This codes for CASSYSWDSGVGELFF.

The chain couples TRBV7-9 to TRBJ2-2, with TRBD1 identical over 7 bases. V shed 5 bases, J shed 0 bases, and the junction held 6 bases outside the gene matches. This CDR3 is 16 amino acids long. Germline V CDR1 and CDR2: SEHNR, FQNEAQ (reference sequence). This chain's CDR3 is CASSNPDRANTGELFF. The CDR3 coding sequence is TGTGCCAGCAGCAATCCCGACAGGGCGAACACCGGGGAGCTGTTTTTT. The complete variable domain, with remaining parts taken from reference TRBV7-9 and TRBJ2-2, reads DTGVSQNPRHKITKRGQNVTFRCDPISEHNRLYWYRQTLGQGPEFLTYFQNEAQLEKSRLLSDRFSAERPKGSFSTLEIQRTEQGDSAMYLCASSNPDRANTGELFFGEGSRLTVL.

The CDR3 loop reads CASSTDRGLEGYTF. In DNA form, the CDR3 reads TGTGCCAGTAGTACGGACAGGGGGTTGGAAGGCTACACCTTC. The V call is TRBV19, the J call TRBJ1-2, with 10 nucleotides matching TRBD1. Trimming at V came to 4 bases and at J to 8 bases, leaving 7 bases not matched to a gene. The germline CDR1 and CDR2 sequences are LNHDA and SQIVND (reference sequence). This CDR3 spans 14 amino acids.

The chain couples TRBV11-2 to TRBJ1-2; no definite D call. The CDR3 has 13 residues. V was cut by 11 bases and J by 10 bases, with 23 bases left in between. CDR1 and CDR2 from the germline V gene are SGHAT and FQNNGV. The CDR3 loop is CAVQQPSRLHYTF. The CDR3 DNA sequence: TGTGCCGTCCAGCAACCTTCAAGGCTACACTACACCTTC.

The chain recombines TRBV4-3 with TRBJ2-1; the D call may be TRBD1 or TRBD2 (5 bases each). V was shortened by 0 bases and J by 9 bases, with 18 bases between the two germline ends. Germline CDR1 is LGHNA and CDR2 is YSLEER. The length of the CDR3 is 16 residues. The CDR3: CASSQDVGIVGTEQFF. CDR3 in DNA: TGCGCCAGCAGCCAAGATGTAGGTATTGTCGGGACTGAGCAGTTCTTC.

This clone was seen a handful of times. The J gene is TRBJ2-2, the V gene TRBV5-4; 9 bases agree with TRBD1. Per the germline V gene, CDR1 is SGHNT and CDR2 is YYREEE (reference sequence). Unmatched junction bases numbered 5, after V lost 2 bases and J lost 3 bases. This CDR3 comprises 16 residues. The CDR3 nucleotides read TGTGCCAGCAGCTTACAGGGGGCTTTGTACACCGGGGAGCTGTTTTTT. It yields the protein CASSLQGALYTGELFF.

The chain joins TRBV18 to TRBJ2-1; no definite D call. The germline CDR1 and CDR2 sequences are KGHSH and LQKENI. V lost 2 bases, J lost 4 bases, and 6 bases lay in between. The CDR3 sequence is 13 residues long. CDR3 DNA sequence: TGTGCCAGCTCACCAACGCAGTACAATGAGCAGTTCTTC. Translated, it gives CASSPTQYNEQFF. Using reference TRBV18 and TRBJ2-1 for the parts outside the CDR3, the full variable domain is NAGVMQNPRHLVRRRGQEARLRCSPMKGHSHVYWYRQLPEEGLKFMVYLQKENIIDESGMPKERFSAEFPKEGPSILRIQQVVRGDSAAYFCASSPTQYNEQFFGPGTRLTVL.

The chain combines TRBV9 with TRBJ1-2, with D possibly being TRBD1 (6 bases). The germline V and J ends were trimmed by 0 bases and 4 bases, with 16 bases remaining between them. This CDR3 comprises 16 residues. The germline V gene has CDR1 SGDLS and CDR2 YYNGEE. The CDR3, as DNA: TGTGCCAGCAGCGTAGACCCGGCGGGGGGCGGCTATGGCTACACCTTC. Translated: CASSVDPAGGGYGYTF.

This chain uses TRBV4-3 with TRBJ1-1; the match to TRBD1 covers 7 bases. CDR1 LGHNA and CDR2 YSLEER come from the germline V gene. This CDR3 is 14 amino acids long. With V trimmed by 4 bases and J by 9 bases, 11 bases remained unmatched. The CDR3 DNA reads as TGCGCCAGCAGCCCTTCCGGGACAGCGTCGAAAGCTTTCTTT. Amino acids: CASSPSGTASKAFF.

This chain connects TRBV7-2 to TRBJ2-4, with D perhaps assigned TRBD1 or TRBD2 (5 bases each). Germline V lookup: CDR1 SGHTA, CDR2 FQGNSA. V lost 6 bases and J lost 9, with 12 bases in between. The CDR3 sequence is 12 residues long. For the CDR3, the DNA is TGTGCCAGCAGTGGGGGTGGTAGCATTCAGTACTTC. Its protein product is CASSGGGSIQYF.

The rearrangement links TRBV19 to TRBJ1-4, with 10 positions matching TRBD1. V gave up 5 bases and J gave up 8 bases; unmatched junction bases: 8. The CDR3 is 15 residues long. Germline V gene sequence: CDR1 LNHDA, CDR2 SQIVND (reference sequence). The CDR3 coding sequence is TGTGCCAGTAGTCCACGACAGGGGGCTGAAGAAAAACTGTTTTTT. It codes for CASSPRQGAEEKLFF.

The V gene is TRBV2, the J gene TRBJ2-7; possibly TRBD1 for D (6 bases). Per germline, CDR1 SNHLY and CDR2 FYNNEI. This CDR3 comprises 13 residues. Trimming removed 7 bases at V and 4 bases at J, with 14 bases between. CDR3 sequence reads: CASTIVGAYEQYF. DNA for the CDR3: TGTGCCAGCACTATCGTGGGGGCATACGAGCAGTACTTC. Full variable domain (missing parts from reference TRBV2 and TRBJ2-7): EPEVTQTPSHQVTQMGQEVILRCVPISNHLYFYWYRQILGQKVEFLVSFYNNEISEKSEIFDDQFSVERPDGSNFTLKIRSTKLEDSAMYFCASTIVGAYEQYFGPGTRLTVT.

This clone is labeled as medium-sized. This sample also contains other DNA sequences that code for the same CDR3. The chain is built from TRBV6-5 and TRBJ1-4; D might be TRBD1 (5 bases). The V and J ends lost 5 bases and 8 bases respectively, with 6 bases between them. The CDR3 has 11 amino acids. The germline V gene has CDR1 MNHEY and CDR2 SVGAGI. CDR3 region: CASSRGEKLFF. The CDR3 DNA reads as TGTGCCAGCAGTCGGGGGGAAAAACTGTTTTTT.